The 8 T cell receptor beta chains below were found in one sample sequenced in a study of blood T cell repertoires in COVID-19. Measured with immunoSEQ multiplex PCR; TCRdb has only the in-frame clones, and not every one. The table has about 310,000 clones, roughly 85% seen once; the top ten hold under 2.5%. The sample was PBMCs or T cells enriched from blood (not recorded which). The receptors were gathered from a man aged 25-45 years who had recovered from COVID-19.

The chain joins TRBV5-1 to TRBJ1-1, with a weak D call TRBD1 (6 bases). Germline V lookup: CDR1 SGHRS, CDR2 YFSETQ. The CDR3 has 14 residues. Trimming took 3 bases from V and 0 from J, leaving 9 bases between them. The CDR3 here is CASSSGVLNTEAFF. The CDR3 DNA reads TGCGCCAGCAGCTCAGGGGTATTGAACACTGAAGCTTTCTTT. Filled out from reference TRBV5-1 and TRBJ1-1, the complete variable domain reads KAGVTQTPRYLIKTRGQQVTLSCSPISGHRSVSWYQQTPGQGLQFLFEYFSETQRNKGNFPGRFSGRQFSNSRSEMNVSTLELGDSALYLCASSSGVLNTEAFFGQGTRLTVV.

This CDR3 reads CASSQSGQDTGELFF. For the CDR3, the DNA is TGCGCCAGCAGTCAATCGGGACAGGACACCGGGGAGCTGTTTTTT. V gene TRBV23-1 combines with J gene TRBJ2-2; 8 bases match TRBD1. TRBV23-1 qualifies as an ORF whose function is uncertain. The length of the CDR3 is 15 residues. With 0 bases clipped from V and 3 bases from J, the junction kept 0 bases outside the gene matches.

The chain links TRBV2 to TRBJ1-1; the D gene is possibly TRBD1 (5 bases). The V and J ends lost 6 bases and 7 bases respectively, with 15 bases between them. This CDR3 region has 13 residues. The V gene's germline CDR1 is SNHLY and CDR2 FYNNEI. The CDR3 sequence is CASRAPGRSEAFF. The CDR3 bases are TGTGCCAGCAGAGCCCCAGGGCGGAGTGAAGCTTTCTTT.

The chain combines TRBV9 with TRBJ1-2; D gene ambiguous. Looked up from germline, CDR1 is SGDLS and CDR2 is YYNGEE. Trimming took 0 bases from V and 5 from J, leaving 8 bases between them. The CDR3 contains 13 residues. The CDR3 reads CASSVEERYGYTF. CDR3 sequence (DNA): TGTGCCAGCAGCGTAGAGGAGAGGTATGGCTACACCTTC.

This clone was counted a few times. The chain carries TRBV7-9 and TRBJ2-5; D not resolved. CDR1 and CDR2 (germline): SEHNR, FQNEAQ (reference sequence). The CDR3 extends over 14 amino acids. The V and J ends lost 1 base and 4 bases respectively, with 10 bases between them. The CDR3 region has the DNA TGTGCCAGCAGCTTAGTCCCTGGGCCAGAGACCCAGTACTTC. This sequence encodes CASSLVPGPETQYF.

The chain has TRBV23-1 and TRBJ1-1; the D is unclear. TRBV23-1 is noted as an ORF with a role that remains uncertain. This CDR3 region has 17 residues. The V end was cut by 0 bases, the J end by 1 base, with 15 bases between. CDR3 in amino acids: CASSQSPPFCGNTEAFF. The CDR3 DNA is TGCGCCAGCAGTCAATCCCCCCCCTTTTGCGGGAACACTGAAGCTTTCTTT.

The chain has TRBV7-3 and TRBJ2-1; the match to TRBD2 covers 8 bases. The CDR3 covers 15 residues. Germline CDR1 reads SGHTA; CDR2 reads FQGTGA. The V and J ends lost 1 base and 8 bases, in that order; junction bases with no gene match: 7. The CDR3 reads CASSLNAGGYYEQFF. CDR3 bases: TGTGCCAGCAGCTTAAACGCGGGGGGCTATTATGAGCAGTTCTTC.

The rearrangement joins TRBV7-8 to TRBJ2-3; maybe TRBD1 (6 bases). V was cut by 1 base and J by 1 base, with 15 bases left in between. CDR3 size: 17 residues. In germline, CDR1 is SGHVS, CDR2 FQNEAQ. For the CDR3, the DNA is TGTGCCAGCAGCTTAGACTTTGGGGGCGCCGGCACAGATACGCAGTATTTT. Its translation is CASSLDFGGAGTDTQYF.